Shown below are 20 T cell receptor beta chains from a single sample sequenced in a study of T cell responses to AZD1222 COVID-19 vaccine. TCRdb keeps only in-frame clones here, not all; method: immunoSEQ multiplex PCR. Of about 130,000 clones detected, roughly 90% appear once; the ten largest clones hold around 1.1%. The sample consisted of peripheral blood, taken 28 days after the second AZD1222 dose. These receptors originate from an adult who received the AZD1222 COVID-19 vaccine.

The chain has TRBV7-9 and TRBJ2-1, with D tentatively TRBD2 (5 bases). This CDR3 region has 16 residues. Looked up from germline, CDR1 is SEHNR and CDR2 is FQNEAQ (reference sequence). V shed 4 bases and J shed 0 bases, with 13 bases lying between them. In DNA, the CDR3 is TGTGCCAGCAGCTCCCCGCGGACTGGCTCCTACAATGAGCAGTTCTTC. Its protein is CASSSPRTGSYNEQFF.

Written as DNA, the CDR3 is TGTGCCACCGGGGACAGCGGCTACGAGCAGTACTTC. This codes for CATGDSGYEQYF. The chain links TRBV28 to TRBJ2-7; 7 bases align to TRBD1. Germline CDR1 is MDHEN and CDR2 is SYDVKM. CDR3 length equals 12 residues. J was trimmed by 3 bases and V by 10 bases; bases with no gene match: 6.

This clone was seen more than once but under ten times. J is TRBJ1-1 and V is TRBV7-8; D is undetermined. Germline V gene lookup returns CDR1 SGHVS and CDR2 FQNEAQ. The CDR3 spans 13 residues. V was clipped by 1 base and J by 2 bases, with 5 bases between them. CDR3 sequence reads: CASSLEKNTEAFF. CDR3 sequence (DNA): TGTGCCAGCAGCTTAGAAAAAAACACTGAAGCTTTCTTT.

The CDR3 region has the DNA TGTGCCAGCACCGCGGTGACTAGCCCCGGGGAGCTGTTTTTT. This translates into CASTAVTSPGELFF. The chain joins TRBV2 to TRBJ2-2; 7 bases line up with TRBD2. CDR3 length equals 14 residues. Germline loops: CDR1 SNHLY, CDR2 FYNNEI. Trimming removed 7 bases from V and 6 bases from J; junction bases left unmatched: 8. Combining the CDR3 with reference TRBV2 and TRBJ2-2 gives the whole variable domain EPEVTQTPSHQVTQMGQEVILRCVPISNHLYFYWYRQILGQKVEFLVSFYNNEISEKSEIFDDQFSVERPDGSNFTLKIRSTKLEDSAMYFCASTAVTSPGELFFGEGSRLTVL.

The chain joins TRBV4-2 to TRBJ1-4; no clear D. Germline CDR1 reads LGHNA; CDR2 reads YNFKEQ. V was pared by 0 bases and J by 8 bases, with 16 bases between. The CDR3 has 16 amino acids. This CDR3 is CASSQDPGGSREKLFF. In nucleotides, the CDR3 is TGTGCCAGCAGCCAAGACCCAGGAGGCTCAAGAGAAAAACTGTTTTTT.

V gene TRBV30 combines with J gene TRBJ1-1, with 9 bases fitting TRBD1. The V segment lost 5 bases and the J segment 4 bases; nucleotides outside the gene matches: 2. The CDR3 runs to 12 residues. The germline gives CDR1 GTSNPN, CDR2 SVGIG (reference sequence). The CDR3 region has the DNA TGTGCCTGGGGGACAGGGTCCACTGAAGCTTTCTTT. Its protein product is CAWGTGSTEAFF.

The rearrangement links TRBV29-1 to TRBJ1-1; D is unresolved. The CDR3 extends over 12 amino acids. V dropped 3 bases and J dropped 6 bases, with 11 bases sitting between them. Germline V CDR1 and CDR2: SQVTM, ANQGSEA. Written as DNA, the CDR3 is TGCAGCGTTGATCCCGGACGGTCTGAAGCTTTCTTT. It translates to CSVDPGRSEAFF. Full variable domain (missing parts from reference TRBV29-1 and TRBJ1-1): SAVISQKPSRDICQRGTSLTIQCQVDSQVTMMFWYRQQPGQSLTLIATANQGSEATYESGFVIDKFPISRPNLTFSTLTVSNMSPEDSSIYLCSVDPGRSEAFFGQGTRLTVV.

This sequence joins TRBV7-2 and TRBJ2-5; perhaps TRBD2 as D (7 bases). This CDR3 is built from 15 residues. Trimming took 1 base from V and 5 from J, leaving 14 bases between them. CDR1 is SGHTA, CDR2 FQGNSA, per germline. The CDR3 sequence: CASSLVGGAGETQYF. Here the CDR3 DNA reads TGTGCCAGCAGCTTAGTTGGGGGGGCCGGCGAGACCCAGTACTTC.

The V gene is TRBV7-9, the J gene TRBJ1-1, with D uncertain. Germline CDR1 SEHNR, CDR2 FQNEAQ (reference sequence). This CDR3 comprises 15 residues. The V and J ends lost 0 bases and 1 base respectively, with 9 bases between them. CDR3 DNA: TGTGCCAGCAGCTTAGCGCCTCAAGAGAACACTGAAGCTTTCTTT. Protein: CASSLAPQENTEAFF.

The CDR3 loop is CASSLQGAYIQPQHF. The CDR3 nucleotides read TGTGCCAGCAGCTTGCAGGGGGCCTATATACAGCCCCAGCATTTT. The rearrangement joins TRBV11-3 to TRBJ1-5; TRBD1 aligns across 8 bases. The V and J ends lost 3 bases and 7 bases, in that order; junction bases with no gene match: 8. The CDR3 consists of 15 residues. In germline, CDR1 is SGHNT, CDR2 YENEEA.

V is TRBV6-1 and J is TRBJ2-1, with D perhaps TRBD2 (7 bases). The CDR3 consists of 17 residues. Deletions cut 4 bases from V and 4 bases from J, with 20 bases between. CDR1 MNHNS and CDR2 SASEGT come from the germline V gene. The CDR3 bases are TGTGCCAGCAGTGGGTCCCTGGGAGGGGGAAGTTACAATGAGCAGTTCTTC. This gives the protein CASSGSLGGGSYNEQFF.

The chain has TRBV6-1 and TRBJ1-5; D remains ambiguous. The CDR3 sequence is 15 residues long. Trimming removed 1 base at V and 3 bases at J, with 10 bases between. Germline V CDR1 and CDR2: MNHNS, SASEGT. CDR3 in amino acids: CASSEGRIINQPQHF. CDR3 nucleotide sequence: TGTGCCAGCAGTGAAGGGAGGATTATCAATCAGCCCCAGCATTTT.

The gene calls are TRBV6-5 and TRBJ1-5, with 7 nucleotides matching TRBD1. Trimming at V came to 4 bases and at J to 4 bases, leaving 4 bases not matched to a gene. The length of the CDR3 is 14 residues. Germline V lookup: CDR1 MNHEY, CDR2 SVGAGI. This CDR3 reads CASSSGQTNQPQHF. DNA for the CDR3: TGTGCCAGCAGTTCGGGACAGACTAATCAGCCCCAGCATTTT.

This chain joins TRBV20-1 and TRBJ2-1, with TRBD2 matching over 12 bases. After removal of 3 bases from V and 8 bases from J, the junction contained 14 bases not matched to a gene. The CDR3 is 17 amino acids. Germline values: CDR1 DFQATT, CDR2 SNEGSKA (reference sequence). DNA of the CDR3: TGCAGTGCTAGTATTGTGGCTAGCGGGAGGGCTATTGATGAGCAGTTCTTC. This codes for CSASIVASGRAIDEQFF.

The chain links TRBV4-3 to TRBJ2-5, with no clear D. V lost 1 base and J lost 2, with 5 bases in between. CDR1 and CDR2 from the germline V gene are LGHNA and YSLEER. CDR3 size: 13 residues. Here the CDR3 reads CASSQVQQETQYF. For the CDR3, the DNA is TGCGCCAGCAGCCAAGTCCAACAAGAGACCCAGTACTTC.

The chain combines TRBV6-5 with TRBJ2-7; D remains ambiguous. The CDR3 has 13 residues. V was trimmed by 6 bases and J by 0 bases, leaving 9 bases between them. Looked up from germline, CDR1 is MNHEY and CDR2 is SVGAGI. The chain's CDR3 is CASRPGPSYEQYF. The CDR3 nucleotides are TGTGCCAGCAGGCCCGGGCCCTCCTACGAGCAGTACTTC.

The V and J genes are TRBV7-6 and TRBJ1-6; D might be TRBD1 (6 bases). Germline V gives CDR1 SGHVS, CDR2 FNYEAQ. The CDR3 runs 18 residues. The V end was cut by 2 bases, the J end by 6 bases, with 20 bases between. The CDR3 DNA reads as TGTGCCAGCAGCTTAACTCCCCCCGGGACACAGGGTAATTCACCCCTCCACTTT. This codes for CASSLTPPGTQGNSPLHF.

This sequence joins TRBV18 and TRBJ1-5; 10 nucleotides line up with TRBD1. The CDR3 consists of 16 residues. Germline V gene data show CDR1 as KGHSH and CDR2 as LQKENI. Trimming cost V 4 bases and J 5 bases; bases outside gene matches: 8. The CDR3 DNA reads as TGTGCCAGCTCACGAGGACAGGGGGTCTCGGATCAGCCCCAGCATTTT. Protein sequence: CASSRGQGVSDQPQHF. Based on the CDR3 plus reference TRBV18 and TRBJ1-5, the full variable domain is NAGVMQNPRHLVRRRGQEARLRCSPMKGHSHVYWYRQLPEEGLKFMVYLQKENIIDESGMPKERFSAEFPKEGPSILRIQQVVRGDSAAYFCASSRGQGVSDQPQHFGDGTRLSIL.

This chain links TRBV6-1 with TRBJ1-4; possible D gene TRBD1, 5 bases. CDR3 length equals 16 residues. CDR1 is MNHNS and CDR2 is SASEGT in the germline V gene. V was pared by 4 bases and J by 4 bases, with 16 bases between. In nucleotides, the CDR3 is TGTGCCAGCAGTGGGAACCCGGGACTGTTTAATGAAAAACTGTTTTTT. Protein: CASSGNPGLFNEKLFF.

The chain couples TRBV6-1 to TRBJ1-5; D gene uncertain. This CDR3 has 14 residues. CDR1 is MNHNS and CDR2 is SASEGT in the germline V gene. Trimming took 2 bases from V and 5 from J, leaving 10 bases between them. In DNA, the CDR3 is TGTGCCAGCAGTGAAAAGATCGGGCATCAGCCCCAGCATTTT. This encodes CASSEKIGHQPQHF.